These 11 T cell receptor beta chains share one sample of origin, sequenced in a study of T cell repertoires in cytomegalovirus infection. No cognate antigen is known for these TCRs. MiXCR, applied by TCRdb to the reads, yields one record per CDR3 protein. The sample yields 830,000 or so distinct CDR3 sequences, about 30% seen once. The specimen was cultured CD8+ T cells from PBMCs, collected from culture after CMV antigen stimulation. These receptors all come from a human donor in good health (CMV status not recorded). Some clones in this sample may be carry-over from other donors' samples.

The chain links TRBV28 to TRBJ2-1; 14 bases align to TRBD2. With V trimmed by 3 bases and J by 5 bases, 6 bases remained unmatched. The CDR3 loop spans 17 amino acids. Germline assignment: CDR1 MDHEN and CDR2 SYDVKM. CDR3 DNA: TGTGCCAGCAGTTTCCAGACTAGCGGGGGGGCTCACAATGAGCAGTTCTTC. It specifies CASSFQTSGGAHNEQFF.

The V call is TRBV29-1, the J call TRBJ2-1; D may correspond to TRBD1 or TRBD2 (5 bases each). In germline, CDR1 is SQVTM, CDR2 ANQGSEA. The CDR3 spans 14 residues. Trimming took 5 bases from V and 7 from J, leaving 18 bases between them. The chain's CDR3 is CSVPGTVRWNEQFF. The CDR3 coding sequence is TGCAGCGTTCCAGGGACGGTGAGGTGGAATGAGCAGTTCTTC.

The rearrangement uses TRBV19 and TRBJ2-7; the D gene is possibly TRBD1 (5 bases). This CDR3 has 13 amino acids. Germline V lookup: CDR1 LNHDA, CDR2 SQIVND (reference sequence). V was shortened by 5 bases and J by 6 bases, with 14 bases between the two germline ends. The CDR3 bases are TGTGCCAGTAGTCCCCGGACACTTTCCGAGCAGTACTTC. Residues: CASSPRTLSEQYF.

The chain employs TRBV12-3 or TRBV12-4 and TRBJ2-5, with 7 bases aligning to TRBD1. The CDR3 totals 14 residues. V gave up 5 bases and J gave up 5 bases; unmatched junction bases: 8. The CDR3 coding sequence is TGTGCCAGCAGTCCCGGACAGGCCAAGGAGACCCAGTACTTC. This gives the protein CASSPGQAKETQYF.

The genes are TRBV5-8 and TRBJ1-2; D not resolved. This CDR3 is built from 14 residues. The germline V gene has CDR1 SGHTS and CDR2 YDEGEE. V was cut by 2 bases and J by 5 bases, with 13 bases left in between. CDR3 DNA sequence: TGTGCCAGCAGCTTACCCAGTGGAGGATATGGCTACACCTTC. The encoded protein is CASSLPSGGYGYTF.

The chain employs TRBV3-1 and TRBJ1-1; D is uncertain. Trimming removed 0 bases from V and 9 bases from J, with 14 bases in between. The CDR3 runs 14 residues. The V gene's germline CDR1 is LGHDT and CDR2 YNNKEL (reference sequence). In DNA, the CDR3 is TGTGCCAGCAGCCAAGAAGGGTCCCACCTACAAGCTTTCTTT. Translating it yields CASSQEGSHLQAFF.

Comments on this clonotype: This may be a read error: a much more frequent sequence differs by one nucleotide. V gene TRBV7-6 combines with J gene TRBJ2-1, with no clear D. Germline assignment: CDR1 SGHVS and CDR2 FNYEAQ. CDR3 length: 14 amino acids. Trimming cost V 1 base and J 6 bases, with 10 bases left between them. The CDR3 here is CASSLEGRSNEQFF. CDR3 DNA sequence: TGTGCCAGCAGCTTAGAAGGCAGGTCCAATGAGCAGTTCTTC.

The V and J genes are TRBV7-8 and TRBJ2-5, with D unclear. The V and J ends lost 1 base and 1 base respectively, with 7 bases between them. CDR1 is SGHVS, CDR2 FQNEAQ, per germline. The CDR3 spans 14 residues. The CDR3 sequence is CASSLVEFQETQYF. In nucleotides, the CDR3 is TGTGCCAGCAGCTTAGTTGAGTTCCAAGAGACCCAGTACTTC.

The chain has TRBV7-6 and TRBJ2-3; tentatively, D is TRBD2 (6 bases). V dropped 0 bases and J dropped 0 bases, with 13 bases sitting between them. The CDR3 runs to 17 residues. CDR1 is SGHVS and CDR2 is FNYEAQ in the germline V gene. CDR3 residues: CASSLARDFHSTDTQYF. The CDR3 bases are TGTGCCAGCAGCTTAGCGCGGGACTTCCATAGCACAGATACGCAGTATTTT. The entire variable domain, with the rest obtained from reference TRBV7-6 and TRBJ2-3, is as follows: GAGVSQSPRYKVTKRGQDVALRCDPISGHVSLYWYRQALGQGPEFLTYFNYEAQQDKSGLPNDRFSAERPEGSISTLTIQRTEQRDSAMYRCASSLARDFHSTDTQYFGPGTRLTVL.

This clonotype has more than one count but fewer than ten. This chain connects TRBV6-5 to TRBJ2-7; the match to TRBD1 covers 9 bases. V dropped 5 bases and J dropped 5; count of bases not matched to a gene: 13. The CDR3 is made up of 16 amino acids. Germline V gene sequence: CDR1 MNHEY, CDR2 SVGAGI. CDR3 residues: CASSSPLYRGRNEQYF. In DNA, the CDR3 is TGTGCCAGCAGTAGTCCGTTGTACAGGGGGCGGAACGAGCAGTACTTC.

This clonotype was seen a handful of times. V and J are TRBV19 and TRBJ2-1; TRBD2 matches 7 bases. This CDR3 region has 15 residues. The germline V gene encodes CDR1 LNHDA and CDR2 SQIVND (reference sequence). J was trimmed by 4 bases and V by 3 bases; bases with no gene match: 6. The CDR3 loop is CASSIGLGEYNEQFF. CDR3 DNA sequence: TGTGCCAGTAGTATTGGACTAGGGGAGTACAATGAGCAGTTCTTC.